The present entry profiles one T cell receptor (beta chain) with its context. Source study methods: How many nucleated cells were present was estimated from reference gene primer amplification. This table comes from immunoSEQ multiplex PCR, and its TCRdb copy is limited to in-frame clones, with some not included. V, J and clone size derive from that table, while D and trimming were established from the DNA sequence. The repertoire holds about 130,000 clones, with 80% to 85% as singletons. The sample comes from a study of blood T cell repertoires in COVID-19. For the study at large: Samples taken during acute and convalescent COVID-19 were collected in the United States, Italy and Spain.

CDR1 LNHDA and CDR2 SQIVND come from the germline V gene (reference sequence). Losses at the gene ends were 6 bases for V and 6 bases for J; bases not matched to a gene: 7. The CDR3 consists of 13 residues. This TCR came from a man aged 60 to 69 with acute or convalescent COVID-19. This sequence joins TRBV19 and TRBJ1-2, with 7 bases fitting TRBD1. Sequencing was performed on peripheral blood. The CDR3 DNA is TGTGCCAGTAGGGGACAGTTTACGGATGGCTACACCTTC. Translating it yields CASRGQFTDGYTF.